The clone carrying this T cell receptor (beta chain) was counted many times. The data were obtained in a study of blood T cells in healthy people across ages. Primed by a sample-barcoded 5' primer and a J-beta primer mix, a second PCR proceeded for about 6 to 11 cycles. Each CDR3 protein is one row after TCRdb ran MiXCR on the 5' RACE reads. The sample has around 1,600,000 distinct CDR3 sequences; about 45% are singletons. The CDR3 has 14 amino acids. Germline V gene data show CDR1 as MDHEN and CDR2 as SYDVKM. The germline V and J ends were trimmed by 2 bases and 0 bases, with 7 bases remaining between them.

This chain joins TRBV28 and TRBJ1-1; D remains ambiguous. The sequenced material came from blood. This receptor was identified in a woman aged 18 to 35 in good health. The CDR3, as DNA: TGTGCCAGCAGTTTACGGGCCATGAACACTGAAGCTTTCTTT. As protein: CASSLRAMNTEAFF.